This TCR beta chain emerged from a study of T-cell reconstitution after alpha-beta-depleted transplantation in children. Study results and limitations: Diversity of TCRbeta at day 60 was high in some patients, arising from surviving recipient T cells and thymic progenitors. A year post-transplant, T-cell counts and diversity derived mostly from newly produced T cells.

Concerning this clonotype itself: Its antigen is unidentified.

Unique molecular identifiers were incorporated when the TCRbeta library was constructed. MiXCR, applied by TCRdb to the PCR reads, yields one record per CDR3 protein. This table has around 580,000 distinct CDR3 sequences, over 25% appearing once. The CDR3 runs to 16 residues. V was trimmed by 0 bases and J by 1 base, leaving 10 bases between them. From germline, CDR1 is SGHRS and CDR2 YFSETQ. The material sequenced was PBMCs, taken before TCRalphabeta/CD19-depleted stem cell transplant. The rearrangement links TRBV5-1 to TRBJ2-2; a weak D match, TRBD2 (6 bases). This clonotype was sampled from a boy in the first two years of life with Wiskott-Aldrich syndrome, due to receive a stem cell transplant. The CDR3 DNA reads TGCGCCAGCAGCTTGGGCGGGGTCCAGAACACCGGGGAGCTGTTTTTT. Translated: CASSLGGVQNTGELFF.